Included here is one TCR beta chain sequence, with context. Generated by immunoSEQ multiplex PCR, the TCRdb table keeps only in-frame clones and is missing some. Among over 55,000 clones listed, roughly nine tenths were seen once. This sample is drawn from a study of T cell changes during pregnancy in multiple sclerosis. The CDR3 totals 15 residues. V gave up 3 bases and J gave up 4 bases, with 15 bases separating them. CDR1 is LGHNA, CDR2 YSLEER, per germline. The chain is built from TRBV4-3 and TRBJ1-2; weak D call: TRBD1 (5 bases). Sequencing used peripheral blood, obtained in the first trimester of pregnancy. The receptor was derived from a female donor with multiple sclerosis, enrolled in a pregnancy study. CDR3: CASSQADRNGYGYTF. CDR3 coding DNA: TGCGCCAGCAGCCAGGCCGACAGAAATGGCTATGGCTACACCTTC.